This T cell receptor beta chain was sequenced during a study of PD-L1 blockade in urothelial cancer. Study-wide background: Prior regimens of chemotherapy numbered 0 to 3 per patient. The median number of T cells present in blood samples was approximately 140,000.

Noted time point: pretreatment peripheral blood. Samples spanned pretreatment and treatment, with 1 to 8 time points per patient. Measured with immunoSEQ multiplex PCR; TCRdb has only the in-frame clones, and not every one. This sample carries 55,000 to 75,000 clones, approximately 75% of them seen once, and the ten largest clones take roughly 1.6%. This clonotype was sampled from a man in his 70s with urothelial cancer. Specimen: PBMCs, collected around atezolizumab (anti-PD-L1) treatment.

The chain's CDR3 is CASSQDYRSDGQPQHF. CDR3 bases: TGCGCCAGCAGCCAAGATTACAGGTCAGACGGACAGCCCCAGCATTTT. The chain carries TRBV4-3 and TRBJ1-5, with D perhaps matching TRBD1 (5 bases). The V end lost 0 bases, the J end lost 7 bases, and 16 bases lay between the germline ends. The CDR3 has 16 residues. Germline V lookup: CDR1 LGHNA, CDR2 YSLEER.